Below are 3 T cell receptor beta chains sequenced from a single sample in a study of T cell changes during pregnancy in multiple sclerosis. Assay: immunoSEQ multiplex PCR; the TCRdb copy retains only in-frame clones and omits some. The sample has about 75,000 clones, around 89% seen once; the top ten hold roughly 1%. Sequencing was performed on peripheral blood, taken in the first trimester of pregnancy. Receptors were obtained from a female donor in good health, enrolled as a control in a pregnancy study.

The rearrangement links TRBV7-2 to TRBJ2-3; the match to TRBD2 covers 7 bases. Germline CDR1 SGHTA, CDR2 FQGNSA. Trimming took 0 bases from V and 4 from J; bases not matched to a gene: 7. This CDR3 region has 16 residues. CDR3 DNA: TGTGCCAGCAGCTTAGCTGGCGGGAGACGAGCAGATACGCAGTATTTT. As protein: CASSLAGGRRADTQYF.

The rearrangement links TRBV2 to TRBJ1-2; maybe TRBD1 (5 bases). From germline, CDR1 is SNHLY and CDR2 FYNNEI. CDR3 length equals 14 residues. Trimming stripped 4 bases from V and 8 bases from J, with 17 bases between. The CDR3 bases are TGTGCCAGCAGTGTAAGACAGCCTGGCCAAGGCTACACCTTC. Amino acid sequence: CASSVRQPGQGYTF.

J is TRBJ1-1 and V is TRBV29-1; the D gene is possibly TRBD1 (6 bases). Looked up from germline, CDR1 is SQVTM and CDR2 is ANQGSEA. Trimming removed 4 bases at V and 5 bases at J, with 17 bases between. The CDR3 contains 14 residues. CDR3 region: CSVVTGSLGTEAFF. In DNA, the CDR3 is TGCAGCGTTGTTACAGGGAGTCTAGGTACTGAAGCTTTCTTT.